This is a list of T cell receptor beta chains from one sample in a study of T cell repertoires in cytomegalovirus infection. Using its own MiXCR run on the reads, TCRdb lists one record per CDR3 protein. This table holds approximately 1,000,000 distinct CDR3 sequences, roughly 31% found once. Their antigen targets remain unknown. This specimen consisted of cultured CD8+ T cells from PBMCs, obtained from culture after CMV antigen stimulation. The receptors were sampled from a human donor in good health (CMV status not recorded). Some clones in this sample may be carry-over from other donors' samples. Both conserved end residues are part of each CDR3. A D gene is named only where the DNA matches it firmly. Clone size is given for some rows only: seen once, a few or many times, or a class if the clone is expanded.

clone_size d_call j_call v_call cdr3_nt cdr3_aa
- - TRBJ2-4 TRBV10-3 TGTGCCATCAGTGAGTCGGGGGGGGCAGACAAAAACATTCAGTACTTC CAISESGGADKNIQYF
- - TRBJ2-2 TRBV10-2 TGCGCCAGCGTGGACTCGAACACCGGGGATCCGTTTTTT CASVDSNTGDPFF
few - TRBJ2-2 TRBV10-3 TGTGCCGCCGGGAACACCGGGGAGCTGTTTTTT CAAGNTGELFF
few TRBD1 TRBJ2-6 TRBV7-8 TGTGCCAGCAGGGACAGGACAGGGGGCTTTTACTCTGGGGCCAACGTCCTGACTTTC CASRDRTGGFYSGANVLTF
- TRBD1 TRBJ1-2 TRBV6-1 TGTGCCAGCAGTCCCGAGGGGGCTTATGGCTACACCTTC CASSPEGAYGYTF
few - TRBJ2-3 TRBV27 TGTGCCAGCACCATTGACAGCTCGACAGATACGCAGTATTTT CASTIDSSTDTQYF
- - TRBJ1-2 TRBV12-5 TGTGCTAGTGATGGGGAACAGAGCAACTATGGCTACACCTTC CASDGEQSNYGYTF
- - TRBJ1-6 TRBV5-1 TGCGCCAGCAGCTTGGACCAGCGATATTCACCCCTCCACTTT CASSLDQRYSPLHF
many - TRBJ1-1 TRBV11-2 TGTGCCAGCAGCTTAGGTTGGGGAGAGGCTTTCTTT CASSLGWGEAFF
few - TRBJ2-5 TRBV7-9 TGTGCCAGTGAGGGCCGGCCACAAGAGACCCAGTACTTC CASEGRPQETQYF
many - TRBJ2-5 TRBV7-8 TGTGCCAGCACCCGGTACTCAGGGAGGGAGACCCAGTACTTC CASTRYSGRETQYF
many - TRBJ1-4 TRBV7-2 TGTGCCAGCAGTATTTCGGGCCAGATTAATGAAAAACTGTTTTTT CASSISGQINEKLFF
many TRBD1 TRBJ2-1 TRBV7-3 TGTGCCAGCAGTCCGGGACAGGGAGCCAATGAGCAGTTCTTC CASSPGQGANEQFF
- TRBD2 TRBJ2-5 TRBV6-2/TRBV6-3 TGTGCCAGCAGTTACGGCTTTACGTCGGGGGGGCGAGAGACCCAGTACTTC CASSYGFTSGGRETQYF
few - TRBJ1-2 TRBV4-1 TGCGCCAGCAGCCAAGGAGGGGAGGCGCTCTATGGCTACACCTTC CASSQGGEALYGYTF